These 16 T cell receptor beta chains share one sample of origin, sequenced in a study of blood T cells in healthy people across ages. Using a J-beta primer mix together with a sample-barcoded 5' primer, a second PCR was run for roughly 7 to 11 cycles. MiXCR, applied by TCRdb to the 5' RACE reads, yields one record per CDR3 protein. Of roughly 800,000 distinct CDR3 sequences listed, roughly 64% are singletons. Sequenced input: blood. Receptors were obtained from a young man in good health.

This chain uses TRBV20-1 with TRBJ1-2; the D is unclear. This CDR3 region has 13 residues. Per germline, CDR1 DFQATT and CDR2 SNEGSKA (reference sequence). Trimming pared 6 bases from V and 6 bases from J, leaving 17 bases between. For the CDR3, the DNA is TGCAGTGCCTACCACTCAGATTCAGATGGCTACACCTTC. This encodes CSAYHSDSDGYTF.

The sample holds a few counts of this clonotype. The chain uses TRBV9 and TRBJ1-2, with D hard to call. Germline CDR1 reads SGDLS; CDR2 reads YYNGEE. This CDR3 contains 14 residues. With 0 bases removed from V and 6 bases from J, the gap between germline ends came to 12 bases. The CDR3 sequence: CASSVGQAHDGYTF. The CDR3 nucleotides read TGTGCCAGCAGCGTAGGGCAGGCCCATGATGGCTACACCTTC.

The J gene is TRBJ1-6, the V gene TRBV18; 9 bases agree with TRBD1. CDR3 length: 17 residues. Germline V CDR1 and CDR2: KGHSH, LQKENI. The junction had 8 bases not matched to a gene; V was cut back by 3 bases and J by 5 bases. The CDR3 sequence: CASSPIPGTGHNSPLHF. The CDR3 DNA reads TGTGCCAGCTCACCGATCCCCGGGACAGGGCATAATTCACCCCTCCACTTT. Full variable domain (rest looked up from reference TRBV18 and TRBJ1-6): NAGVMQNPRHLVRRRGQEARLRCSPMKGHSHVYWYRQLPEEGLKFMVYLQKENIIDESGMPKERFSAEFPKEGPSILRIQQVVRGDSAAYFCASSPIPGTGHNSPLHFGNGTRLTVT.

V gene TRBV11-3 combines with J gene TRBJ2-7; no clear D gene. V lost 11 bases and J lost 2, with 16 bases in between. This CDR3 comprises 13 residues. Looked up from germline, CDR1 is SGHNT and CDR2 is YENEEA. The DNA of the CDR3 is TGTGCCCATCGCGTGGGGTCCCCCTACGAGCAGTACTTC. Encoded protein: CAHRVGSPYEQYF.

This clonotype was seen repeatedly, ten times or more. CDR3 bases: TGTGCCAGCAGCCTGACAGGGAACACTGAAGCTTTCTTT. It yields the protein CASSLTGNTEAFF. J is TRBJ1-1 and V is TRBV12-3 or TRBV12-4, with a weak D call TRBD1 (6 bases). Between the trimmed V and J ends, which lost 6 bases and 1 base, there was a span of 9 bases. This CDR3 is 13 amino acids long.

CDR3: CSAGGPYEQFF. The CDR3 DNA is TGCAGCGCGGGGGGCCCCTATGAGCAGTTCTTC. The chain carries TRBV29-1 and TRBJ2-1; a weak D match, TRBD2 (7 bases). With 7 bases removed from V and 8 bases from J, the gap between germline ends came to 12 bases. Germline CDR1 reads SQVTM; CDR2 reads ANQGSEA. There are 11 residues in the CDR3.

This rearrangement joins TRBV6-1 to TRBJ1-5; no reliable D call. The CDR3 covers 13 residues. Looked up from germline, CDR1 is MNHNS and CDR2 is SASEGT. V lost 7 bases and J 0 bases, leaving 7 bases between the germline ends. CDR3 in amino acids: CASKDYSNQPQHF. The DNA of the CDR3 is TGTGCCAGCAAGGATTATAGCAATCAGCCCCAGCATTTT.

The chain joins TRBV27 to TRBJ2-1, with TRBD2 as a possible D gene (5 bases). V was clipped by 5 bases and J by 2 bases, with 10 bases between them. There are 14 residues in the CDR3. Germline V lookup: CDR1 MNHEY, CDR2 SMNVEV (reference sequence). Written as DNA, the CDR3 is TGTGCCAGCAGTCCGCGGGTGCCCTACAATGAGCAGTTCTTC. Translating gives CASSPRVPYNEQFF.

The rearrangement uses TRBV20-1 and TRBJ2-3, with 8 bases identical to TRBD2. Trimming took 5 bases from V and 3 from J; bases not matched to a gene: 13. The length of the CDR3 is 16 residues. Per the germline V gene, CDR1 is DFQATT and CDR2 is SNEGSKA (reference sequence). CDR3 nucleotides: TGCAGTGCTCCACCCCCAAGCGGGGGTATGACAGATACGCAGTATTTT. The encoded protein is CSAPPPSGGMTDTQYF.

This sequence joins TRBV7-2 and TRBJ2-7; a weak D match, TRBD2 (6 bases). Germline values: CDR1 SGHTA, CDR2 FQGNSA. This CDR3 is built from 15 residues. V was clipped by 1 base and J by 9 bases, with 19 bases between them. CDR3 DNA sequence: TGTGCCAGCAGCTTAGATAGCGGAGCAACCCGGAGGCAGTACTTC. It is translated as CASSLDSGATRRQYF.

The chain carries TRBV20-1 and TRBJ2-7; tentatively, D is TRBD1 (5 bases). V was clipped by 6 bases and J by 5 bases, with 17 bases between them. Per the germline V gene, CDR1 is DFQATT and CDR2 is SNEGSKA (reference sequence). This CDR3 has 13 amino acids. The CDR3 sequence: CSATTGLPDEQYF. The DNA of the CDR3 is TGCAGTGCAACCACAGGCCTCCCCGACGAGCAGTACTTC.

V usage is TRBV7-2 and J usage is TRBJ2-3, with 9 nucleotides matching TRBD1. The CDR3 is 15 residues long. Looked up from germline, CDR1 is SGHTA and CDR2 is FQGNSA. V lost 5 bases, J lost 7 bases, and 10 bases stayed unmatched. This CDR3 reads CASSGAGTGLYTQYF. The CDR3 DNA is TGTGCCAGCAGCGGAGCCGGGACAGGGCTTTATACGCAGTATTTT.

The count of this clonotype is one. The chain has TRBV4-1 and TRBJ2-4; the D call may be TRBD1 or TRBD2 (5 bases each). Judging by the DNA end, TRBJ2-7 fits better; the J call may be wrong. Germline-derived CDR1 and CDR2 are MGHRA and YSYEKL. The CDR3 is made up of 13 amino acids. CDR3 sequence reads: CASSRGKRGEQYF. DNA for the CDR3: TGCGCCAGCAGCCGGGGGAAGAGGGGCGAGCAGTACTTC.

Of note for this clonotype: One end of the junction fails to match germline, which may point to a read error. The chain joins TRBV6-1 to TRBJ2-6; D possibly corresponds to TRBD2 (5 bases). Germline CDR1 and CDR2: MNHNS and SASEGT. The CDR3 runs 15 residues. The CDR3 sequence is CVSSYEEARANVLTF. In nucleotides, the CDR3 is TGTGTCAGCAGTTATGAGGAGGCTAGGGCCAACGTCCTGACTTTC.

This clonotype was counted only a few times. CDR3 in DNA: TGTGCCAGCAGTTCTAACGGGAGGGACAATGAGCAGTTCTTC. Translation gives CASSSNGRDNEQFF. V gene TRBV6-2 or TRBV6-3 combines with J gene TRBJ2-1; 8 bases map to TRBD2. CDR3 length: 14 residues. CDR1 MNHEY and CDR2 SVGEGT come from the germline V gene. J was trimmed by 5 bases and V by 4 bases; bases with no gene match: 4.

This chain joins TRBV9 and TRBJ2-3, with TRBD1 identical over 10 bases. Germline-derived CDR1 and CDR2 are SGDLS and YYNGEE. This CDR3 region has 19 residues. V lost 0 bases and J lost 5; bases outside the gene matches: 15. CDR3 amino acids: CASSVATKTGGLPGDTQYF. CDR3 coding DNA: TGTGCCAGCAGCGTAGCTACGAAGACAGGGGGCCTCCCCGGAGATACGCAGTATTTT.